This TCR beta chain was sequenced during a study of cytomegalovirus exposure and HLA in healthy donors. This CDR3 comprises 15 residues. Per the germline V gene, CDR1 is SGDLS and CDR2 is YYNGEE. Deletions cut 2 bases from V and 3 bases from J, with 15 bases between. Overall study findings and caveats: In a later analysis, productive TCRs from donors in an Asian-associated ancestry cluster reportedly carried fewer N-insertions than the cohort mean. DRB1 showed the most TCR associations and HLA-C the fewest in a later analysis, as rates varied by HLA locus. What a later analysis showed was that several of the most significant clusters appeared linked to common viral pathogens. Previous analysis showed most TCR beta V segments were productive about 87% or about 30% of the time.

Primers for the PCR totalled 60 Vbeta and 13 Jbeta. TCRdb's table, derived via immunoSEQ multiplex PCR, lists solely in-frame clones and lacks some. The table includes fewer than 110,000 clones, under 80% detected once. Regarding this clone: Its target is unknown.

This TCR derives from a woman between 18 and 30 years old in good health and CMV-seropositive. V gene TRBV9 combines with J gene TRBJ2-7; D ambiguous. Sequences were obtained from PBMCs. This CDR3 reads CASSVAHSPYYEQYF. The CDR3 region has the DNA TGTGCCAGCAGCGTCGCTCATAGCCCCTACTACGAGCAGTACTTC.